This passage covers 12 T cell receptor beta chains from one sample sequenced in a study of CD8 T cells in Susac syndrome. Reverse transcription of roughly 0.5 to 1 ug RNA was performed with random hexamers. TCRdb re-called the immunoSEQ multiplex PCR reads through MiXCR, storing one row per CDR3 protein. The sample holds more than 95,000 distinct CDR3 sequences, 85% to 95% seen once. The sample comprised CD8+ T cells from PBMCs. These receptors were obtained from a human donor with multiple sclerosis.

V is TRBV27 and J is TRBJ2-1, with 7 bases lining up with TRBD1. Germline trimming cut 5 bases from V and 2 bases from J; bases unmatched to any gene: 3. The germline gives CDR1 MNHEY, CDR2 SMNVEV (reference sequence). The CDR3 is 14 residues long. CDR3 sequence (DNA): TGTGCCAGCAGTCGACAGGGACCCTACAATGAGCAGTTCTTC. This gives the protein CASSRQGPYNEQFF.

This clonotype showed up just once. V is TRBV29-1 and J is TRBJ1-3, with unresolved D. The length of the CDR3 is 14 residues. V was cut by 5 bases and J by 1 base, with 12 bases left in between. Germline assignment: CDR1 SQVTM and CDR2 ANQGSEA. CDR3 protein: CSVRLAGSGNTIYF. CDR3 DNA: TGCAGCGTTCGTCTTGCGGGTTCTGGAAACACCATATATTTT.

The gene calls are TRBV7-9 and TRBJ1-1; D not resolved. The CDR3 is 15 amino acids. V lost 4 bases, J lost 1 base, and 13 bases lay in between. Germline-derived CDR1 and CDR2 are SEHNR and FQNEAQ (reference sequence). In nucleotides, the CDR3 is TGTGCCAGCAGCTCCTTGGTGATGGAGAACACTGAAGCTTTCTTT. This translates into CASSSLVMENTEAFF. Full variable domain (rest looked up from reference TRBV7-9 and TRBJ1-1): DTGVSQNPRHKITKRGQNVTFRCDPISEHNRLYWYRQTLGQGPEFLTYFQNEAQLEKSRLLSDRFSAERPKGSFSTLEIQRTEQGDSAMYLCASSSLVMENTEAFFGQGTRLTVV.

The chain is built from TRBV6-6 and TRBJ1-4; D perhaps matches TRBD1 (6 bases). CDR1 and CDR2 (germline): MNHNY, SVGAGI (reference sequence). The CDR3 is made up of 15 amino acids. V was cut by 6 bases and J by 0 bases, with 11 bases left in between. The CDR3 region is CASSYRDSTNEKLFF. The CDR3 DNA reads as TGTGCCAGCAGCTACAGGGATTCAACTAATGAAAAACTGTTTTTT.

This clonotype came up once. The V call is TRBV14, the J call TRBJ1-2; the D is unclear. Germline loops: CDR1 SGHDN, CDR2 FVKESK. V was cut by 3 bases and J by 6 bases, with 26 bases left in between. The CDR3 sequence is 18 residues long. The CDR3 region has the DNA TGTGCCAGCAGCCACCACCCCCGAAGAGTCTCAGCCGGTGATGGCTACACCTTC. Its translation is CASSHHPRRVSAGDGYTF.

This clonotype was detected only a few times. The V and J genes are TRBV5-1 and TRBJ1-1, with D perhaps TRBD1 (5 bases). Germline values: CDR1 SGHRS, CDR2 YFSETQ. The V end was cut by 2 bases, the J end by 0 bases, with 23 bases between. The CDR3 runs to 19 residues. The CDR3 here is CASSFIGQGGGLMNTEAFF. CDR3 nucleotide sequence: TGCGCCAGCAGCTTCATTGGTCAGGGAGGTGGGCTCATGAACACTGAAGCTTTCTTT.

The V and J genes are TRBV9 and TRBJ2-5, with D tentatively TRBD2 (6 bases). Germline CDR1 SGDLS, CDR2 YYNGEE. The CDR3 totals 14 residues. The germline V and J ends were trimmed by 1 base and 2 bases, with 9 bases remaining between them. Written as DNA, the CDR3 is TGTGCCAGCAGCGTATGGGCGGGACAAGAGACCCAGTACTTC. Protein: CASSVWAGQETQYF.

This chain joins TRBV12-3 or TRBV12-4 and TRBJ2-4, with a weak D call TRBD1 (5 bases). V lost 3 bases and J 0 bases, leaving 12 bases between the germline ends. The CDR3 runs to 16 residues. The DNA of the CDR3 is TGTGCCAGCAGTTTGGACACACCGCTAGCCAAAAACATTCAGTACTTC. It specifies CASSLDTPLAKNIQYF.

This clonotype appeared a single time. The rearrangement uses TRBV30 and TRBJ1-1, with a weak D call TRBD1 (5 bases). Germline assignment: CDR1 GTSNPN and CDR2 SVGIG (reference sequence). Trimming left V 5 bases short and J 5 bases short, with 15 bases between. CDR3 length: 13 amino acids. The CDR3 is CAWGGGVGTEAFF. In nucleotides, the CDR3 is TGTGCCTGGGGTGGGGGGGTAGGAACTGAAGCTTTCTTT.

V and J are TRBV14 and TRBJ1-2, with D unclear. The CDR3 length is 14 residues. The V end lost 0 bases, the J end lost 8 bases, and 13 bases lay between the germline ends. CDR1 is SGHDN, CDR2 FVKESK, per germline. The CDR3 loop reads CASSQDAGFIGYTF. In DNA form, the CDR3 reads TGTGCCAGCAGCCAAGACGCGGGGTTTATCGGCTACACCTTC.

In its sample, this clonotype was seen once. The V and J genes are TRBV5-6 and TRBJ2-1, with unresolved D. Germline CDR1 SGHDT, CDR2 YYEEEE. Trimming shortened V by 3 bases and J by 0 bases, and 16 bases separated the two germline ends. This CDR3 comprises 17 residues. The CDR3 sequence: CASSCSSMDSSYNEQFF. The CDR3 region has the DNA TGTGCCAGCAGCTGCTCATCGATGGATAGCTCCTACAATGAGCAGTTCTTC.

This clonotype came up once. The CDR3 spells CASSALAGGSKNIQYF. The DNA of the CDR3 is TGTGCCAGTAGTGCACTAGCGGGAGGTTCTAAAAACATTCAGTACTTC. The chain joins TRBV19 to TRBJ2-4, with 12 bases matching TRBD2. The CDR3 spans 16 residues. Looked up from germline, CDR1 is LNHDA and CDR2 is SQIVND (reference sequence). V shed 5 bases and J 4 bases; nucleotides not matched to a gene: 6. The full variable domain, with the rest looked up from reference TRBV19 and TRBJ2-4, is DGGITQSPKYLFRKEGQNVTLSCEQNLNHDAMYWYRQDPGQGLRLIYYSQIVNDFQKGDIAEGYSVSREKKESFPLTVTSAQKNPTAFYLCASSALAGGSKNIQYFGAGTRLSVL.